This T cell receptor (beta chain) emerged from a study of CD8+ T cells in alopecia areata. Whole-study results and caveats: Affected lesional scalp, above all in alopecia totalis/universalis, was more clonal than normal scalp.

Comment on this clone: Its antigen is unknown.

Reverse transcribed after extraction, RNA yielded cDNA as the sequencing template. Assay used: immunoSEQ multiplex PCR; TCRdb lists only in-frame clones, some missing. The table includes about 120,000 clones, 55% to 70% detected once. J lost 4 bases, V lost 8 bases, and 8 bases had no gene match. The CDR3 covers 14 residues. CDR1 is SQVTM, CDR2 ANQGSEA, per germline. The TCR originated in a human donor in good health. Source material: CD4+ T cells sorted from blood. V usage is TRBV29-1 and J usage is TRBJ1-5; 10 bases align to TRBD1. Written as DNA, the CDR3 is TGCAGCTTCACGACAGGGGGCAGGAATCAGCCCCAGCATTTT. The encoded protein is CSFTTGGRNQPQHF.